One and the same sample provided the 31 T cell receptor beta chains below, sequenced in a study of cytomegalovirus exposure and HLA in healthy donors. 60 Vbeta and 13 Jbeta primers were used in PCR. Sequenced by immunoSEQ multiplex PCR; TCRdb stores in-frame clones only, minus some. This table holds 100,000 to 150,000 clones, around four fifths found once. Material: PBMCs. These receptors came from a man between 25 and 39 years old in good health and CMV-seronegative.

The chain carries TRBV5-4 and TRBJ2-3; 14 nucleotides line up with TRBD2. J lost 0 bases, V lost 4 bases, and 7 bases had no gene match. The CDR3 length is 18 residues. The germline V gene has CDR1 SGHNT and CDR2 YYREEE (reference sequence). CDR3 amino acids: CASSRLAGGMTSTDTQYF. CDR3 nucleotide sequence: TGTGCCAGCAGCAGACTAGCGGGGGGGATGACTAGCACAGATACGCAGTATTTT.

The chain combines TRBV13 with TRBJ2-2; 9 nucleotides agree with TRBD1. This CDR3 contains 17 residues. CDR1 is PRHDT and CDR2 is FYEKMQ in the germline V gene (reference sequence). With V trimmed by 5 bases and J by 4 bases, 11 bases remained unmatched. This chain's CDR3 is CASSPAGTGTITGELFF. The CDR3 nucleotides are TGTGCCAGCAGCCCAGCGGGGACAGGGACAATCACCGGGGAGCTGTTTTTT.

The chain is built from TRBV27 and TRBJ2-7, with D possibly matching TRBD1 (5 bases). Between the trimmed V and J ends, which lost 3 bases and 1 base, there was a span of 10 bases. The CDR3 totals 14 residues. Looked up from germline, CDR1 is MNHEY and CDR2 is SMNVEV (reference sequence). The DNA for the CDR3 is TGTGCCAGCAGTTTTCAGGGTTTTTCCTACGAGCAGTACTTC. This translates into CASSFQGFSYEQYF.

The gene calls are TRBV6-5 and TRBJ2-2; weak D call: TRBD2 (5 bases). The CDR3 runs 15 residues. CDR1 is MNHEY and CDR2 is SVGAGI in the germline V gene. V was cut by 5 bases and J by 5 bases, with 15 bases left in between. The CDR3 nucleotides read TGTGCCAGCAGTGCCCGGGATTACAAAACCGGGGAGCTGTTTTTT. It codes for CASSARDYKTGELFF.

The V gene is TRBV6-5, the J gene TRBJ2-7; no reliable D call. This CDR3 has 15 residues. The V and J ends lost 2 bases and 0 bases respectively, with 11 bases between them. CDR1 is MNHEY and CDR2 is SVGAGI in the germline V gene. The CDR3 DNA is TGTGCCAGCAGTTACGAAGACGCTAGCTCCTACGAGCAGTACTTC. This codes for CASSYEDASSYEQYF.

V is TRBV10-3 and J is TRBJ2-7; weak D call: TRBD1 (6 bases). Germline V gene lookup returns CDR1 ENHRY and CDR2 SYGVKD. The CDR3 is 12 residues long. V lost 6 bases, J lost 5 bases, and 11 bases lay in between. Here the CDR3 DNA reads TGTGCCATCAGCCCACAGGGTGACGAGCAGTACTTC. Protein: CAISPQGDEQYF.

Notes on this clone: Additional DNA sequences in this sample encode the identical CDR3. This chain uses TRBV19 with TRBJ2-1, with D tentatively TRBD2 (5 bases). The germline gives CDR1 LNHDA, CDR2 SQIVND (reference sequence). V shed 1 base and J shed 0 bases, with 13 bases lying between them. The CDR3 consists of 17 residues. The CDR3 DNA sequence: TGTGCCAGTAGTATAGCAGGACTTCTCAGCTCCTACAATGAGCAGTTCTTC. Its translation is CASSIAGLLSSYNEQFF. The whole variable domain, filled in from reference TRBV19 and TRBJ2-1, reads DGGITQSPKYLFRKEGQNVTLSCEQNLNHDAMYWYRQDPGQGLRLIYYSQIVNDFQKGDIAEGYSVSREKKESFPLTVTSAQKNPTAFYLCASSIAGLLSSYNEQFFGPGTRLTVL.

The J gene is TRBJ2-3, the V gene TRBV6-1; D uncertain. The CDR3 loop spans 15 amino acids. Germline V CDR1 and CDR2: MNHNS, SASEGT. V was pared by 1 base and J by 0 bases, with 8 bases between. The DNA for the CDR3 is TGTGCCAGCAGTGAAGACGCGGCGAGCACAGATACGCAGTATTTT. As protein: CASSEDAASTDTQYF.

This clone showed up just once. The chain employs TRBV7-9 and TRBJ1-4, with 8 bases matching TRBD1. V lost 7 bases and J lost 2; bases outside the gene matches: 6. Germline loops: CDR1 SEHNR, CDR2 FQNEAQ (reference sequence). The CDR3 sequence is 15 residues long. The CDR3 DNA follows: TGTGCCAGCAATCAGGGGGCAGGGACTAATGAAAAACTGTTTTTT. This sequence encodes CASNQGAGTNEKLFF.

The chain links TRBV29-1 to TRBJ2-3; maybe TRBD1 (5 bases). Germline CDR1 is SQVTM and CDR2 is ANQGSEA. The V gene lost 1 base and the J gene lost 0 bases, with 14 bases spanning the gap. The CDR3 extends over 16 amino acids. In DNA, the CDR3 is TGCAGCGTTGAAGTGGGGCTAGAAACTAGCACAGATACGCAGTATTTT. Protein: CSVEVGLETSTDTQYF.

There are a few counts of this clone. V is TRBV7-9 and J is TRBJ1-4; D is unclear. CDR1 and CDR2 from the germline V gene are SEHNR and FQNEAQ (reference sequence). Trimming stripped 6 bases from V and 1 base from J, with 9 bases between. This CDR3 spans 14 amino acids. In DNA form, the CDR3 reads TGTGCCAGCAGGAGGGCAGAAACTAATGAAAAACTGTTTTTT. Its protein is CASRRAETNEKLFF.

CDR3 in DNA: TGTGCCAGCAGTGAAGGACAGGTAAAACTCTACGAGCAGTACTTC. It specifies CASSEGQVKLYEQYF. The chain combines TRBV2 with TRBJ2-7; tentatively, D is TRBD1 (6 bases). The CDR3 spans 15 residues. Germline V gene data show CDR1 as SNHLY and CDR2 as FYNNEI. V was pared by 1 base and J by 3 bases, with 13 bases between.

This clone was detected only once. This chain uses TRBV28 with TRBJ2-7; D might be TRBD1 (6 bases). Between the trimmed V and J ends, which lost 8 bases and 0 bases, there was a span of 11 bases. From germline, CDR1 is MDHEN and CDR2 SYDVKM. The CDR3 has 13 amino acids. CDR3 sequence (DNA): TGTGCCAGCCGGGACAAGAGCTCCTACGAGCAGTACTTC. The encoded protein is CASRDKSSYEQYF.

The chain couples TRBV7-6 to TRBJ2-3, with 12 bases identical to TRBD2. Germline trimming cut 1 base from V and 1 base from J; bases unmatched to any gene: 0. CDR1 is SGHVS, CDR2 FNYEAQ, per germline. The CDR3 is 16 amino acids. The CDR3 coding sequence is TGTGCCAGCAGCTTAGGGACTAGCGGGGGCACAGATACGCAGTATTTT. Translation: CASSLGTSGGTDTQYF.

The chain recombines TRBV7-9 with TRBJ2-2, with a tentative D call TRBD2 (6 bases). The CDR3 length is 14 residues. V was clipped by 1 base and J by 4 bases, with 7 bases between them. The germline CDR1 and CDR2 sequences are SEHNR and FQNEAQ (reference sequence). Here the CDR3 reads CASSLGGGTGELFF. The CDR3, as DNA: TGTGCCAGCAGCTTAGGGGGAGGCACCGGGGAGCTGTTTTTT.

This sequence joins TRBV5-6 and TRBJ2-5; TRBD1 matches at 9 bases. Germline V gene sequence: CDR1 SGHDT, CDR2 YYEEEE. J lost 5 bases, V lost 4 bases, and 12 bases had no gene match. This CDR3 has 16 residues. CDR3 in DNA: TGTGCCAGCAGCCGTAGACAGGGGGTATTCGGGGAGACCCAGTACTTC. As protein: CASSRRQGVFGETQYF.

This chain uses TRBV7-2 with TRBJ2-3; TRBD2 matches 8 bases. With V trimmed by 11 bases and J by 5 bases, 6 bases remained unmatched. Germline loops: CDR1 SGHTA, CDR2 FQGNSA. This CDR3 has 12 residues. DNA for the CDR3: TGTGCCGGCGGGACTAGACAAGATACGCAGTATTTT. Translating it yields CAGGTRQDTQYF. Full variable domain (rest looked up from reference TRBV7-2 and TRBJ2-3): GAGVSQSPSNKVTEKGKDVELRCDPISGHTALYWYRQSLGQGLEFLIYFQGNSAPDKSGLPSDRFSAERTGGSVSTLTIQRTQQEDSAVYLCAGGTRQDTQYFGPGTRLTVL.

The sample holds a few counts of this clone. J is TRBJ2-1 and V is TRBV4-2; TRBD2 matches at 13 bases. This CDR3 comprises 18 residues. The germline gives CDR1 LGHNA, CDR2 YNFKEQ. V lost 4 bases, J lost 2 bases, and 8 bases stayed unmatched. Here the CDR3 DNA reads TGTGCCAGCAGCCCCGGACTAGCGGGAGAGGTCCCCTACAATGAGCAGTTCTTC. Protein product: CASSPGLAGEVPYNEQFF.

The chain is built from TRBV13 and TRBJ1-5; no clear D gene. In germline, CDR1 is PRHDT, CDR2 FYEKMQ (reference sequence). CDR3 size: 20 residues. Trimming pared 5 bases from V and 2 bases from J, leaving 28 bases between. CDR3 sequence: CASSPSHFQQLREGNQPQHF. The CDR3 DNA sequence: TGTGCCAGCAGCCCCAGTCATTTTCAACAGCTACGTGAAGGCAATCAGCCCCAGCATTTT.

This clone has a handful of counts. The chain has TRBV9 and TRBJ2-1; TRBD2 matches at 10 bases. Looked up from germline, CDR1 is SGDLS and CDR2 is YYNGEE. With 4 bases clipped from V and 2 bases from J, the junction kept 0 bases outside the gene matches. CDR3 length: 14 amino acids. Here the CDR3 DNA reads TGTGCCAGCAGCCTAGCGGGAGCCTACAATGAGCAGTTCTTC. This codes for CASSLAGAYNEQFF. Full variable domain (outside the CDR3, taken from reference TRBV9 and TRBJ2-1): DSGVTQTPKHLITATGQRVTLRCSPRSGDLSVYWYQQSLDQGLQFLIQYYNGEERAKGNILERFSAQQFPDLHSELNLSSLELGDSALYFCASSLAGAYNEQFFGPGTRLTVL.

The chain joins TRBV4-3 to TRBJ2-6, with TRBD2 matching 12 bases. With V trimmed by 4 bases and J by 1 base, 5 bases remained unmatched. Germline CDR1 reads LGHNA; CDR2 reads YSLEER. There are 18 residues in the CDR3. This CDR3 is CASSPTSGSVSGANVLTF. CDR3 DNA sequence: TGCGCCAGCAGCCCGACTAGCGGGAGTGTTTCTGGGGCCAACGTCCTGACTTTC.

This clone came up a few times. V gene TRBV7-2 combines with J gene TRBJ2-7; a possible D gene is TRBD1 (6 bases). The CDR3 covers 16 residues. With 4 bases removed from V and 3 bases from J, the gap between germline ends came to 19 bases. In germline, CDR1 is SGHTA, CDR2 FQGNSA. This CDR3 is CASSSRKGVGFYEQYF. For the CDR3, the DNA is TGTGCCAGCAGCTCCCGGAAGGGGGTTGGATTCTACGAGCAGTACTTC.

The DNA for the CDR3 is TGTGCCTGGAACGGGCAGGGATTTTCTGGAAACACCATATATTTT. Encoded protein: CAWNGQGFSGNTIYF. The chain uses TRBV30 and TRBJ1-3; possible D gene TRBD1, 5 bases. The CDR3 has 15 residues. CDR1 and CDR2 from the germline V gene are GTSNPN and SVGIG (reference sequence). V lost 4 bases, J lost 1 base, and 14 bases lay in between.

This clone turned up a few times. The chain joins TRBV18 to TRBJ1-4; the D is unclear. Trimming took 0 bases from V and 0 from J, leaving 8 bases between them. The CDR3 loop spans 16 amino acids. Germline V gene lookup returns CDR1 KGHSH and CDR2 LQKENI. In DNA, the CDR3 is TGTGCCAGCTCACCACCGAAAGCATCAACTAATGAAAAACTGTTTTTT. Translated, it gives CASSPPKASTNEKLFF.

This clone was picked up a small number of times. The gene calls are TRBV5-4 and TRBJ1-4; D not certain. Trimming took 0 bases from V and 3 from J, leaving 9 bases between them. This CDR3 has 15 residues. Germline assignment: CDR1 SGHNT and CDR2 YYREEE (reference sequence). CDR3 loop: CASSLDGGPNEKLFF. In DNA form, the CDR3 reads TGTGCCAGCAGCTTGGATGGAGGACCTAATGAAAAACTGTTTTTT.

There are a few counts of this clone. CDR3 nucleotides: TGCGCCAGCAGCTCCGGGACAGGGCAATTGGGAGCTTTCTTT. Its protein product is CASSSGTGQLGAFF. The V gene is TRBV5-1, the J gene TRBJ1-1, with 9 bases identical to TRBD1. The CDR3 sequence is 14 residues long. CDR1 and CDR2 from the germline V gene are SGHRS and YFSETQ. The trim removed 3 bases at V and 10 bases at J, leaving 10 bases unmatched.

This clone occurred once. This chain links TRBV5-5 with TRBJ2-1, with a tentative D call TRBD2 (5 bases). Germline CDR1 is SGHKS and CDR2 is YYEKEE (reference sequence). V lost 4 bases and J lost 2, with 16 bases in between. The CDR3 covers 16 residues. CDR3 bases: TGTGCCAGCAGCCTCCGCGGAGCGGCCACCTACAATGAGCAGTTCTTC. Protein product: CASSLRGAATYNEQFF.

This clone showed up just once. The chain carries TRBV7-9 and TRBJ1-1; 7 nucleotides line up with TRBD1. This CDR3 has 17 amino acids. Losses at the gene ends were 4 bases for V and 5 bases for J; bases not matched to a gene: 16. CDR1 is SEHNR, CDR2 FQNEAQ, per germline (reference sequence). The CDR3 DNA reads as TGTGCCAGCAGCTCATTTGTCCGGGCAGGGGGAAGGACTGAAGCTTTCTTT. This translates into CASSSFVRAGGRTEAFF.

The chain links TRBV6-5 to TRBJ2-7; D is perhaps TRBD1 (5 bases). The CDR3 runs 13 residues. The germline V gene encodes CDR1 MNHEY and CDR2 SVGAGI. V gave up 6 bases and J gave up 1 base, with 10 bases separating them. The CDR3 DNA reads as TGTGCCAGCAGCGACAGACGGTCCTACGAGCAGTACTTC. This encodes CASSDRRSYEQYF.

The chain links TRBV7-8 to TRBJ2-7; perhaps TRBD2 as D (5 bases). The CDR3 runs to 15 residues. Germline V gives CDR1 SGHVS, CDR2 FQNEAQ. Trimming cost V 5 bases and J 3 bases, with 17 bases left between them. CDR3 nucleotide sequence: TGTGCCAGCAGCCGCCGGGCGGGTATGTTCTACGAGCAGTACTTC. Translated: CASSRRAGMFYEQYF. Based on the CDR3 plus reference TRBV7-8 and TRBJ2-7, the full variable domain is GAGVSQSPRYKVAKRGQDVALRCDPISGHVSLFWYQQALGQGPEFLTYFQNEAQLDKSGLPSDRFFAERPEGSVSTLKIQRTQQEDSAVYLCASSRRAGMFYEQYFGPGTRLTVT.

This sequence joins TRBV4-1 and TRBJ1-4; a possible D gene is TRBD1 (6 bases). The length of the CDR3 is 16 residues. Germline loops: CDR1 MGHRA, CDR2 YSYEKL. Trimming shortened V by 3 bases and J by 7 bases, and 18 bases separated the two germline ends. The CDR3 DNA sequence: TGCGCCAGCAGCCATGAACCGGACAGCCAAGTTGAAAAACTGTTTTTT. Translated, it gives CASSHEPDSQVEKLFF.